A single sample is the source of the 14 T cell receptor beta chains below, sequenced in a study of CD8+ T cells in alopecia areata (dated by TCRdb to between 2017 and 2018). Taken with the paper, the label for time point translates to: baseline before oral tofacitinib. The receptor library was made with the immunoSEQ multiplex PCR assay. To provide template for TCR sequencing, every sample had RNA extracted and reverse transcribed into cDNA. What TCRdb holds here is the immuneACCESS table cut down to in-frame rearrangements. Part of the clones is not present; checked against another copy, under half of the missing clones reflect an unresolved V gene, and the others are unexplained. Here the sample has fewer than 80,000 clones; 60% occur a single time. The ten largest make up approximately 17% of the sample. The specimen was CD8+ T cells sorted from blood, collected at week 0. These receptors all come from a human donor with alopecia areata.

The gene calls are TRBV4-3 and TRBJ1-1; no clear D. This CDR3 has 15 amino acids. With 3 bases removed from V and 4 bases from J, the gap between germline ends came to 15 bases. CDR1 and CDR2 from the germline V gene are LGHNA and YSLEER. CDR3 amino acids: CASSQVSLGITEAFF. CDR3 coding DNA: TGCGCCAGCAGCCAGGTCTCATTGGGCATCACTGAAGCTTTCTTT.

This clone was recorded only once. The chain uses TRBV4-3 and TRBJ1-2, with a weak D call TRBD1 (6 bases). CDR3 length: 16 residues. CDR1 and CDR2 from the germline V gene are LGHNA and YSLEER. The V end was cut by 1 base, the J end by 4 bases, with 16 bases between. The CDR3 reads CASSQVWDGQFYGYTF. CDR3 DNA sequence: TGCGCCAGCAGCCAAGTGTGGGATGGACAGTTCTATGGCTACACCTTC.

This chain links TRBV2 with TRBJ1-1; no firm D call. Germline CDR1 SNHLY, CDR2 FYNNEI. The length of the CDR3 is 12 residues. V was trimmed by 4 bases and J by 6 bases, leaving 9 bases between them. The CDR3 nucleotides are TGTGCCAGCAGTGTAAGAGGGTCTGAAGCTTTCTTT. Translating gives CASSVRGSEAFF. The whole variable domain, remainder taken from reference TRBV2 and TRBJ1-1, is EPEVTQTPSHQVTQMGQEVILRCVPISNHLYFYWYRQILGQKVEFLVSFYNNEISEKSEIFDDQFSVERPDGSNFTLKIRSTKLEDSAMYFCASSVRGSEAFFGQGTRLTVV.

This clone was seen once. The chain combines TRBV5-1 with TRBJ2-7; D gene unclear. This CDR3 contains 12 residues. Trimming shortened V by 2 bases and J by 5 bases, and 8 bases separated the two germline ends. CDR1 SGHRS and CDR2 YFSETQ come from the germline V gene. The CDR3 is CASSLGFNEQYF. The DNA for the CDR3 is TGCGCCAGCAGCTTAGGTTTCAACGAGCAGTACTTC.

V and J are TRBV27 and TRBJ2-7, with 8 bases aligning to TRBD2. The CDR3 runs 14 residues. CDR1 is MNHEY and CDR2 is SMNVEV in the germline V gene (reference sequence). V lost 6 bases, J lost 5 bases, and 9 bases stayed unmatched. CDR3 nucleotides: TGTGCCAGCAGGCCGGGACTAGACTTCCACGAGCAGTACTTC. This codes for CASRPGLDFHEQYF.

V is TRBV6-5 and J is TRBJ2-2; D is uncertain. Trimming shortened V by 1 base and J by 6 bases, and 3 bases separated the two germline ends. Germline CDR1 is MNHEY and CDR2 is SVGAGI. The CDR3 has 12 residues. The DNA of the CDR3 is TGTGCCAGCAGTTACTTGGCCGGGGAGCTGTTTTTT. It codes for CASSYLAGELFF.

There are a few counts of this clone. The chain couples TRBV2 to TRBJ1-1; TRBD1 aligns across 9 bases. J lost 5 bases, V lost 10 bases, and 8 bases had no gene match. The length of the CDR3 is 13 residues. The germline gives CDR1 SNHLY, CDR2 FYNNEI. CDR3 coding DNA: TGTGCCATCGCCGGGACAGGGAGGACTGAAGCTTTCTTT. Residues: CAIAGTGRTEAFF.

This chain connects TRBV28 to TRBJ2-1, with D possibly being TRBD1 or TRBD2 (5 bases each). Trimming left V 5 bases short and J 8 bases short, with 22 bases between. Germline CDR1 MDHEN, CDR2 SYDVKM. The CDR3 contains 16 residues. The CDR3 DNA sequence: TGTGCCAGCAGTCCTCCCGGGACGACCCCCGTCCATGAGCAGTTCTTC. Translation gives CASSPPGTTPVHEQFF.

Written as DNA, the CDR3 is TGTGCCAGCAGCTTAGAGGCCCTTGGCTATGGCTACACCTTC. Translation: CASSLEALGYGYTF. This rearrangement joins TRBV7-9 to TRBJ1-2, with D uncertain. Germline assignment: CDR1 SEHNR and CDR2 FQNEAQ (reference sequence). V was pared by 1 base and J by 4 bases, with 10 bases between. The CDR3 length is 14 residues.

This chain joins TRBV6-1 and TRBJ2-4; D gene unclear. The CDR3 sequence is 14 residues long. Germline lookup yields CDR1 MNHNS and CDR2 SASEGT. The V and J ends lost 3 bases and 1 base respectively, with 7 bases between them. The CDR3 sequence: CASSDRSAKNIQYF. CDR3 nucleotide sequence: TGTGCCAGCAGTGACCGTTCGGCCAAAAACATTCAGTACTTC.

The chain employs TRBV27 and TRBJ2-2; no firm D call. CDR1 MNHEY and CDR2 SMNVEV come from the germline V gene (reference sequence). The V and J ends lost 2 bases and 4 bases respectively, with 5 bases between them. CDR3 size: 13 residues. The CDR3 region has the DNA TGTGCCAGCAGTTTAAGGATCACCGGGGAGCTGTTTTTT. As protein: CASSLRITGELFF.

This chain uses TRBV29-1 with TRBJ1-1; maybe TRBD1 (5 bases). V shed 7 bases and J shed 12 bases, with 15 bases lying between them. The CDR3 runs 10 residues. Germline assignment: CDR1 SQVTM and CDR2 ANQGSEA. The CDR3 nucleotides read TGCAGCGCCACGGGGGTACGGACTTTCTTT. Protein sequence: CSATGVRTFF.

The chain is built from TRBV5-4 and TRBJ2-1, with no clear D. This CDR3 comprises 15 residues. Trimming pared 0 bases from V and 7 bases from J, leaving 14 bases between. In germline, CDR1 is SGHNT, CDR2 YYREEE (reference sequence). This CDR3 reads CASSLAVMPSNEQFF. The CDR3 DNA sequence: TGTGCCAGCAGCTTGGCCGTAATGCCCTCGAATGAGCAGTTCTTC.

CDR3 nucleotides: TGCGCCAGCAGCCAAGAACAGGGAAATCAGCCCCAGCATTTT. Amino acid sequence: CASSQEQGNQPQHF. This chain connects TRBV4-1 to TRBJ1-5; maybe TRBD1 (6 bases). Trimming removed 0 bases at V and 4 bases at J, with 7 bases between. The germline gives CDR1 MGHRA, CDR2 YSYEKL. The CDR3 spans 14 residues.